A selection of T cell receptor beta chains follows, all from one sample in a study of CD8+CD57+ T cells in acquired aplastic anemia. MiXCR, run by TCRdb on the reads, gives a single entry per CDR3 protein. In the table there are approximately 80,000 distinct CDR3 sequences, about 70% of which are singletons. The material sequenced was sorted CD4+, CD8+, or CD8+CD57+ T cells (not recorded which) from PBMCs. The receptors here all came from a human donor with aplastic anemia. Each CDR3 is given with its conserved first and last residue. The D gene is left open where the match is weak. Rows may omit the clone size; those that give it use once, few, many or a size class.

clone_size	v_call	j_call	d_call	cdr3_length	cdr3_nt	cdr3_aa
.	TRBV7-2	TRBJ2-1	TRBD2	14	TGTGCCAGCAGCTTAGGGGGGGGGAGGGATGAGCAGTTCTTC	CASSLGGGRDEQFF
once	TRBV9	TRBJ2-3	.	15	TGTGCCAGCAGCGTGGCGGGTTGGGCGACGGCTACGCAGTATTTT	CASSVAGWATATQYF
.	TRBV2	TRBJ2-1	.	13	TGTGCCAGCAGGAGGGACCTTTACAATGAGCAGTTCTTC	CASRRDLYNEQFF
few	TRBV7-9	TRBJ1-1	.	13	TGTGCCAGCAGCTTAGGGTTGTACACTGAAGCTTTCTTT	CASSLGLYTEAFF
.	TRBV7-8	TRBJ2-1	.	12	TGTGCCAGCAGCGCACGTCACAATGAGCAGTTCTTC	CASSARHNEQFF
few	TRBV6-1	TRBJ2-5	.	13	TGTGCCAGCAGTGTGTACAGGTTGGAGACCCAGTACTTC	CASSVYRLETQYF
.	TRBV28	TRBJ2-5	TRBD1	13	TGTGCCAGCAGGGGACAGGGGGCAGAGACCCAGTACTTC	CASRGQGAETQYF
many	TRBV7-3	TRBJ1-2	.	16	TGTGCCAGCAGCCCCATGGGGGGCCCTAGCCCCACCGGCTACACCTTC	CASSPMGGPSPTGYTF
.	TRBV20-1	TRBJ2-5	.	13	TGCAGTGCTAGAGTACCAAACGAGGAGACCCAGTACTTC	CSARVPNEETQYF
.	TRBV9	TRBJ2-7	TRBD2	15	TGTGCCAGCAGCGACGGGACTAGCGGACCCTACGAGCAGTACTTC	CASSDGTSGPYEQYF
.	TRBV4-2	TRBJ1-5	.	17	TGTGCCAGCAGCCAAGATATACACGTTGACAGCAATCAGCCCCAGCATTTT	CASSQDIHVDSNQPQHF
.	TRBV15	TRBJ2-7	.	14	TGTGCCACCAGCAGATCCCAGGGGGGATACGAGCAGTACTTC	CATSRSQGGYEQYF
.	TRBV20-1	TRBJ1-2	.	14	TGCAGTGCTAGAGATCGCCGACAGCCCTATGGCTACACCTTC	CSARDRRQPYGYTF
.	TRBV4-3	TRBJ1-2	.	14	TGCGCCAGCAGCCAGGGAAGGGGTGGCTATGGCTACACCTTC	CASSQGRGGYGYTF
.	TRBV7-8	TRBJ2-7	TRBD1	15	TGTGCCAGCAGCTTAGACGCAGGGGGCGGCTACGAGCAGTACTTC	CASSLDAGGGYEQYF
.	TRBV15	TRBJ1-1	TRBD1	19	TGTGCCACCAGCAGGGGGCATACTCCAGCGACAGGGTTGAACACTGAAGCTTTCTTT	CATSRGHTPATGLNTEAFF
many	TRBV4-2	TRBJ2-5	TRBD2	16	TGTGCCAGCAGCCAAGAACAGCGGGGCGGGAGAGAGACCCAGTACTTC	CASSQEQRGGRETQYF
many	TRBV4-2	TRBJ1-2	.	14	TGTGCCAGCAGCCAAGTAGAGACAGGCAAAGGCTACACCTTC	CASSQVETGKGYTF
.	TRBV19	TRBJ2-7	TRBD2	14	TGTGCCAGTAGGTCCAGGCGGGGGGACTACGAGCAGTACTTC	CASRSRRGDYEQYF
.	TRBV7-3	TRBJ2-1	.	13	TGTGCCAGCAGCTTAATGGAGGGCAGCGAAAAGTTCTTC	CASSLMEGSEKFF
.	TRBV5-1	TRBJ1-1	.	13	TGCGCCAGCAGCTATACTCGGAACACTGAAGCTTTCTTT	CASSYTRNTEAFF
many	TRBV2	TRBJ2-7	.	13	TGTGCCAGCAGTGAAATGGCAAGCCCTGAGCAGTACTTC	CASSEMASPEQYF
once	TRBV20-1	TRBJ2-1	TRBD2	13	TGCAGTGCCCTGACTAGCGCTAGTAATGAGCAGTTCTTC	CSALTSASNEQFF
.	TRBV29-1	TRBJ2-2	.	13	TGCAGCGTTGGGGCGCCGAACACCGGGGAGCTGTTTTTT	CSVGAPNTGELFF
.	TRBV10-3	TRBJ1-1	.	13	TGTGCCATCACCGGTGGGGGGGTTACTGAAGCTTTCTTT	CAITGGGVTEAFF
few	TRBV2	TRBJ2-7	.	12	TGTGCCAGGGGGTCGGACAGCCACGAGCAGTACTTC	CARGSDSHEQYF
few	TRBV7-6	TRBJ1-6	TRBD1	14	TGTGCCAGCAGCCAGGACAGGAAAAATTCACCCCTCCACTTT	CASSQDRKNSPLHF
.	TRBV24-1	TRBJ2-3	.	15	TGTGCCACCAGTGATTTGTGGCGGAACACAGATACGCAGTATTTT	CATSDLWRNTDTQYF
.	TRBV2	TRBJ2-5	.	13	TGTGCCAGCAGTCGGGCCCCAAAGGAGACCCAGTACTTC	CASSRAPKETQYF
.	TRBV20-1	TRBJ2-5	.	15	TGCAGTGCTAGGCCCCGGAGTCCGGGCCCGGAGACCCAGTACTTC	CSARPRSPGPETQYF
.	TRBV20-1	TRBJ2-7	TRBD2	14	TGCAGTGCTGTCAGCGGGGTATACTCCTACAAGCAGTACTTC	CSAVSGVYSYKQYF
.	TRBV5-5	TRBJ2-7	.	14	TGTGCCAGCAGCTTGGTTCGGATTTCCTACGAGCAGTACTTC	CASSLVRISYEQYF
.	TRBV20-1	TRBJ2-7	.	15	TGCAGTGCTAGGCTTCTAGTGAACCTCGGCTACGAGCAGTACTTC	CSARLLVNLGYEQYF
.	TRBV4-1	TRBJ1-1	TRBD1	13	TGCGCCAGCAGGCCTACAGGGGGCACTGAAGCTTTCTTT	CASRPTGGTEAFF
.	TRBV24-1	TRBJ2-7	.	14	TGTGCCACCAGTGACGCGAGTTCCCGCGGCGAGCAGTACTTC	CATSDASSRGEQYF
.	TRBV9	TRBJ2-3	.	16	TGTGCCAGCAGCGTAGACGGGGCAGGCCCAACAGATACGCAGTATTTT	CASSVDGAGPTDTQYF
.	TRBV29-1	TRBJ2-7	.	13	TGCAGCGTCCGGGACGTAGACTCCTACGAGCAGTACTTC	CSVRDVDSYEQYF
few	TRBV10-3	TRBJ2-7	TRBD2	14	TGTGCCATCAGCGGACTAGCGGGGACCTACGAGCAGTACTTC	CAISGLAGTYEQYF
.	TRBV19	TRBJ1-2	.	12	TGTGCCAGTAGTATAGTTGAAAGCGGCTACACCTTC	CASSIVESGYTF
once	TRBV9	TRBJ2-1	.	15	TGTGCCAGCAGCCGGGACGGTAGCTCCTACAATGAGCAGTTCTTC	CASSRDGSSYNEQFF